The 14 T cell receptor beta chains below were found in one sample sequenced in a study of shared clonotypes between healthy human individuals. Assay: immunoSEQ multiplex PCR; the TCRdb copy retains only in-frame clones and omits some. There are about 980,000 clones in the sample; 60% to 85% occur only once, and roughly 1.5% lies in the top ten. The sample was memory CD4+ T cells sorted from blood. The subset: CD45RA-negative fraction. The receptors come from a man younger than 35 in good health.

V gene TRBV11-2 combines with J gene TRBJ2-1; 8 bases map to TRBD2. In germline, CDR1 is SGHAT, CDR2 FQNNGV. The CDR3 has 19 amino acids. J gave up 9 bases and V 6 bases, and 25 bases lay outside the gene matches. As DNA, the CDR3 is TGTGCCAGCAGTACGGTAACCTCCCCTAGCGGGTCCTCCATTTTTGAGCAGTTCTTC. The encoded protein is CASSTVTSPSGSSIFEQFF.

This clone has more than one count but fewer than ten. A read error may explain this, as a much larger clone is one base away. This sample includes further DNA sequences coding for the same CDR3. CDR3 residues: CASSLDSNQPQHF. CDR3 nucleotides: TGCGCCAGCAGCTTGGATAGCAATCAGCCCCAGCATTTT. The chain combines TRBV5-1 with TRBJ1-5; D is ambiguous. This CDR3 has 13 residues. Germline V gene lookup returns CDR1 SGHRS and CDR2 YFSETQ. Trimming shortened V by 0 bases and J by 0 bases, and 1 base separated the two germline ends.

This chain links TRBV5-8 with TRBJ1-6; 7 nucleotides line up with TRBD1. Trimming at V came to 4 bases and at J to 7 bases, leaving 5 bases not matched to a gene. The CDR3 covers 14 residues. Germline lookup yields CDR1 SGHTS and CDR2 YDEGEE. CDR3 sequence reads: CASSLGTANSPLHF. The CDR3 DNA sequence: TGTGCCAGCAGCCTCGGGACAGCGAATTCACCCCTCCACTTT.

The CDR3 nucleotides read TGTGCCAGCAGTGAACCCGCAGTAGTGAGCAATCAGCCCCAGCATTTT. Its translation: CASSEPAVVSNQPQHF. The rearrangement uses TRBV6-1 and TRBJ1-5; D not resolved. CDR1 and CDR2 (germline): MNHNS, SASEGT. V lost 2 bases and J lost 1, with 12 bases in between. CDR3 size: 16 residues.

The chain joins TRBV6-6 to TRBJ2-7, with D perhaps TRBD2 (6 bases). There are 15 residues in the CDR3. Germline V gene lookup returns CDR1 MNHNY and CDR2 SVGAGI (reference sequence). Between the trimmed V and J ends, which lost 6 bases and 4 bases, there was a span of 19 bases. The CDR3 nucleotides read TGTGCCAGCAGGGATGGGGGGACCGCCTTTTACGAGCAGTACTTC. It specifies CASRDGGTAFYEQYF.

The V call is TRBV7-9, the J call TRBJ2-3, with TRBD1 as a possible D gene (5 bases). With 2 bases removed from V and 0 bases from J, the gap between germline ends came to 12 bases. This CDR3 contains 16 residues. Germline lookup yields CDR1 SEHNR and CDR2 FQNEAQ (reference sequence). CDR3 sequence reads: CASSLWGSPSTDTQYF. In DNA, the CDR3 is TGTGCCAGCAGCTTATGGGGCAGTCCTAGCACAGATACGCAGTATTTT. Combining the CDR3 with reference TRBV7-9 and TRBJ2-3 gives the whole variable domain DTGVSQNPRHKITKRGQNVTFRCDPISEHNRLYWYRQTLGQGPEFLTYFQNEAQLEKSRLLSDRFSAERPKGSFSTLEIQRTEQGDSAMYLCASSLWGSPSTDTQYFGPGTRLTVL.

The rearrangement links TRBV7-8 to TRBJ1-3; D unclear. Germline CDR1 SGHVS, CDR2 FQNEAQ. V was trimmed by 0 bases and J by 3 bases, leaving 3 bases between them. This CDR3 comprises 13 residues. The CDR3 spells CASSLAYGNTIYF. The CDR3 DNA is TGTGCCAGCAGCTTAGCGTATGGAAACACCATATATTTT. The variable domain in full, with the rest retrieved from reference TRBV7-8 and TRBJ1-3, is GAGVSQSPRYKVAKRGQDVALRCDPISGHVSLFWYQQALGQGPEFLTYFQNEAQLDKSGLPSDRFFAERPEGSVSTLKIQRTQQEDSAVYLCASSLAYGNTIYFGEGSWLTVV.

This clone was seen a few times. The chain uses TRBV5-1 and TRBJ2-2; 9 nucleotides align to TRBD1. V gave up 7 bases and J gave up 2 bases; unmatched junction bases: 6. CDR1 and CDR2 from the germline V gene are SGHRS and YFSETQ. CDR3 length: 15 amino acids. The chain's CDR3 is CASLQGAFNTGELFF. In nucleotides, the CDR3 is TGCGCCAGCCTACAGGGGGCGTTTAACACCGGGGAGCTGTTTTTT. The full variable domain, rest sourced from reference TRBV5-1 and TRBJ2-2, is KAGVTQTPRYLIKTRGQQVTLSCSPISGHRSVSWYQQTPGQGLQFLFEYFSETQRNKGNFPGRFSGRQFSNSRSEMNVSTLELGDSALYLCASLQGAFNTGELFFGEGSRLTVL.

The gene calls are TRBV5-1 and TRBJ2-7; D gene unclear. CDR1 SGHRS and CDR2 YFSETQ come from the germline V gene. The ends were cut back, 4 bases at V and 2 bases at J, with 13 bases in the middle. The CDR3 contains 14 residues. CDR3 sequence reads: CASSPQAGTYEQYF. The DNA of the CDR3 is TGCGCCAGCAGCCCTCAGGCCGGAACCTACGAGCAGTACTTC.

The genes are TRBV2 and TRBJ1-2; D not certain. The germline V gene encodes CDR1 SNHLY and CDR2 FYNNEI. This CDR3 region has 14 residues. The V and J ends lost 7 bases and 5 bases respectively, with 17 bases between them. As DNA, the CDR3 is TGTGCCAGCAAGGTTGGGCTTATGGGTTATGGCTACACCTTC. Translation gives CASKVGLMGYGYTF.

This sequence joins TRBV7-6 and TRBJ2-3; D is unclear. V lost 3 bases and J lost 1, with 11 bases in between. The CDR3 spans 15 residues. Germline assignment: CDR1 SGHVS and CDR2 FNYEAQ. The CDR3 loop reads CASSFDDRGTDTQYF. In nucleotides, the CDR3 is TGTGCCAGCAGCTTTGATGACCGGGGCACAGATACGCAGTATTTT.

V and J are TRBV4-3 and TRBJ2-4, with TRBD1 as a possible D gene (5 bases). Trimming stripped 1 base from V and 7 bases from J, with 17 bases between. The CDR3 contains 16 residues. Per germline, CDR1 LGHNA and CDR2 YSLEER. The CDR3 sequence is CASSQASQARNNIQYF. As DNA, the CDR3 is TGCGCCAGCAGCCAAGCCTCACAGGCGAGAAACAACATTCAGTACTTC.

Regarding this clone: Other DNA variants within this sample encode the same CDR3. The rearrangement uses TRBV5-1 and TRBJ2-2, with TRBD2 matching over 9 bases. The CDR3 totals 15 residues. Germline CDR1 reads SGHRS; CDR2 reads YFSETQ. V shed 5 bases and J 0 bases; nucleotides not matched to a gene: 2. The CDR3 DNA follows: TGCGCCAGCAGTGGCGGGGGGGCGAACACCGGGGAGCTGTTTTTT. The encoded protein is CASSGGGANTGELFF.

This clone was counted only a few times. The chain links TRBV7-6 to TRBJ2-3; D is unresolved. With 1 base removed from V and 0 bases from J, the gap between germline ends came to 5 bases. Germline loops: CDR1 SGHVS, CDR2 FNYEAQ. This CDR3 is 14 amino acids long. CDR3 region: CASSLEGSTDTQYF. In DNA, the CDR3 is TGTGCCAGCAGCTTAGAGGGAAGCACAGATACGCAGTATTTT.